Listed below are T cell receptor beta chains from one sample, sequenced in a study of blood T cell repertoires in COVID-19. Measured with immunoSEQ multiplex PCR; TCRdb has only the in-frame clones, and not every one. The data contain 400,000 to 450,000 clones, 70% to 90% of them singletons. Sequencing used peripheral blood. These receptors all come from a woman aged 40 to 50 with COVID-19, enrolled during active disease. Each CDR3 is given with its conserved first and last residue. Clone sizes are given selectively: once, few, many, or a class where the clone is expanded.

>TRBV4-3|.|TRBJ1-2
CASSQDRRSRYGYTF
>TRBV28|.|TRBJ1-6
CASRSTGYSPLHF
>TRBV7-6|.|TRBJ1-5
CASSLSGESQPQHF
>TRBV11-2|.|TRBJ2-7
CASSPRQQGGMYYEQYF
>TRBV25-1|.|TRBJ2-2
CASSDLTGTHNTGELFF
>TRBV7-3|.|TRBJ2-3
CASRTSSTDTQYF
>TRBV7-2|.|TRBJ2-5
CASSPGQGAETQYF
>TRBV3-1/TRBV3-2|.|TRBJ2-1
CASSPERPGGEQFF
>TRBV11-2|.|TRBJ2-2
CASSSKWNTGELFF
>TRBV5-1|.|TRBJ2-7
CASSSQGGEQYF
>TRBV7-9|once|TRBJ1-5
CAITTGVGNQPQHF
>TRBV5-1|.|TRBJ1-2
CASSWGDRGPEGYTF
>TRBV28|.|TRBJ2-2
CASRLRVTGGTGELFF
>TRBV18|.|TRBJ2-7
CASSPQLAGASYEQYF
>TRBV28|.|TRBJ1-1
CASSLSGGRRTEAFF
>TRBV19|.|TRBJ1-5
CASTGTGDPNQPQHF
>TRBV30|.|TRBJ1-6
CAWRDEDRGPSFDSPLHF
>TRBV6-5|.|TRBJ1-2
CASSLTGSNGYTF
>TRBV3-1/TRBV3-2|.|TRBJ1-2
CASSHPTRAGDKNGYTF
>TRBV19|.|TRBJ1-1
CASSSGQPWVGEAFF
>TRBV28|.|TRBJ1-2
CASSLAGTTYYGYTF
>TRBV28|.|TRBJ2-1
CASRRTSGLLNEQFF
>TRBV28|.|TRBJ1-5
CASRAPDRAFQPQHF
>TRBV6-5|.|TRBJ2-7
CASSYSGGSRNEQYF
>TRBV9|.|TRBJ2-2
CASSPRLAGHTGELFF
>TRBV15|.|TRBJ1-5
CATSREGTGGEVQPQHF
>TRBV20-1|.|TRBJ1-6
CSASIQGNSPLHF
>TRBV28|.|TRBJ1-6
CASSPMGANNSPLHF
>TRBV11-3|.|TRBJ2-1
CASSVGTSGNEQFF
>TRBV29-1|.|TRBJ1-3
CSVEDASIYF
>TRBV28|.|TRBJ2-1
CASSLRWPRERDEQFF
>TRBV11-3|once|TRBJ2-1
CASSLLAQGYNEQFF
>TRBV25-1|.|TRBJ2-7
CASSPPRRETIYEQYF
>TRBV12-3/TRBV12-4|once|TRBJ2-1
CASRGTSWDEQFF
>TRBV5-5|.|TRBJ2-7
CASSPPLWEQYF
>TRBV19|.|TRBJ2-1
CASSNVLAGEQFF
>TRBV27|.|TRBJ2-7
CASSPRQGISYEQYF
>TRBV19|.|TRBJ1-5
CASSVDRGSNQPQHF
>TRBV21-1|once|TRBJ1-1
CASSSSSTGGKGRRAFF
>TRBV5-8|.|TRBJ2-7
CASSFVAGGGLEQYF
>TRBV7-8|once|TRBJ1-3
CASSLTHSSGNTIYF
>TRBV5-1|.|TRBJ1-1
CASSFGQGNTEAFF
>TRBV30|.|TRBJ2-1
CAWSGHTSGGANNEQFF
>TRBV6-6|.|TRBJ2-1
CASSYTAPGLTGGQFF
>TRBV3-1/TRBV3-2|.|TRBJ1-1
CASSPLGGASAEAFF
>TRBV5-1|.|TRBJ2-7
CASSLVIQGSYEQYF
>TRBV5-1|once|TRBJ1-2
CASSYRGDWGGYTF
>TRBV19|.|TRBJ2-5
CASSIGTAQETQYF
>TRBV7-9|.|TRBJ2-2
CASGAGANTGELFF
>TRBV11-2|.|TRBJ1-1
CASSPSREAFF
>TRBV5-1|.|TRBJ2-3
CASSSPDGNPGAQYF
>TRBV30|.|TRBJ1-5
CAWSRQGGQPQHF
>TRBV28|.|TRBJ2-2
CASSRLLAANTGELFF
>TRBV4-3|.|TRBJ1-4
CASSQVTGPNEKLFF
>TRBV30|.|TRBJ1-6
CAWSPLPPGTNNSPLHF
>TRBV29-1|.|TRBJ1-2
CSAPQGAYGYTF
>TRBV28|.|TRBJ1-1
CASSFYPPGAFF